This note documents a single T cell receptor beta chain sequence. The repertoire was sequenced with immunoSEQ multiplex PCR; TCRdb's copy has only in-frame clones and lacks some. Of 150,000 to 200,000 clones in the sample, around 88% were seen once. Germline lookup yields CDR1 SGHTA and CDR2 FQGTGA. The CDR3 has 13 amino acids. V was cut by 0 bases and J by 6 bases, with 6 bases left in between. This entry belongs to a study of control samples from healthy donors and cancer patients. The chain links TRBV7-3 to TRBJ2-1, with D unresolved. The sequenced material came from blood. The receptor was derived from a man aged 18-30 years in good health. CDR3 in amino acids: CASSLTVSNEQFF. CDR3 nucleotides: TGTGCCAGCAGCTTAACAGTGTCCAATGAGCAGTTCTTC.